Shown below are 20 T cell receptor beta chains from a single sample sequenced in a study of T cell responses to AZD1222 COVID-19 vaccine. Assay used: immunoSEQ multiplex PCR; TCRdb lists only in-frame clones, some missing. This sample yields about 120,000 clones, of which around 92% are seen a single time; approximately 8% belongs to the top ten. Here the sequenced sample was peripheral blood, taken 28 days after the second AZD1222 dose. These receptors all stem from an adult who received the AZD1222 COVID-19 vaccine.

The gene calls are TRBV7-9 and TRBJ2-7; TRBD1 matches 9 bases. The CDR3 is 15 amino acids. Germline values: CDR1 SEHNR, CDR2 FQNEAQ (reference sequence). The V gene end was trimmed by 4 bases and the J gene end by 2 bases; junction bases not matched to a gene: 6. The CDR3 sequence: CASSYGQGTAYEQYF. The DNA for the CDR3 is TGTGCCAGCAGCTATGGACAGGGGACGGCCTACGAGCAGTACTTC.

The chain carries TRBV7-8 and TRBJ2-1; 11 nucleotides align to TRBD2. The ends lost 2 bases at V and 7 bases at J; junction bases unmatched: 4. Germline values: CDR1 SGHVS, CDR2 FQNEAQ. The CDR3 is made up of 15 amino acids. The CDR3 DNA sequence: TGTGCCAGCAGCTTACCGGGACTAGCGGAGAATGAGCAGTTCTTC. Residues: CASSLPGLAENEQFF.

The CDR3 region is CASSRLYEQYF. CDR3 DNA: TGTGCCAGCAGTCGCCTCTACGAGCAGTACTTC. This chain connects TRBV12-3 or TRBV12-4 to TRBJ2-7; D is unclear. The ends were cut back, 5 bases at V and 3 bases at J, with 5 bases in the middle. The CDR3 extends over 11 amino acids.

This clone was recorded once. The chain couples TRBV27 to TRBJ2-3, with D unresolved. CDR1 and CDR2 (germline): MNHEY, SMNVEV (reference sequence). Trimming stripped 2 bases from V and 4 bases from J, with 10 bases between. The CDR3 totals 14 residues. As DNA, the CDR3 is TGTGCCAGCAGTTTAACAACACGTGCAGATACGCAGTATTTT. Translation gives CASSLTTRADTQYF.

This sequence joins TRBV23-1 and TRBJ1-2; D not certain. TRBV23-1 counts as an open reading frame of uncertain function. Trimming took 3 bases from V and 3 from J, leaving 14 bases between them. The CDR3 loop spans 15 amino acids. The CDR3 loop reads CASSQGRGWDYGYTF. In DNA, the CDR3 is TGCGCCAGCAGTCAGGGTCGGGGATGGGACTATGGCTACACCTTC.

The rearrangement links TRBV10-3 to TRBJ1-5; D perhaps matches TRBD1 (5 bases). Trimming removed 2 bases at V and 6 bases at J, with 11 bases between. The germline CDR1 and CDR2 sequences are ENHRY and SYGVKD. The CDR3 contains 14 residues. In nucleotides, the CDR3 is TGTGCCATCAGTGAGGGGAGGGGAGGTCAGCCCCAGCATTTT. This codes for CAISEGRGGQPQHF.

The V call is TRBV4-1, the J call TRBJ2-1, with a weak D call TRBD2 (5 bases). The CDR3 spans 13 residues. Germline V lookup: CDR1 MGHRA, CDR2 YSYEKL. The V end lost 2 bases, the J end lost 12 bases, and 14 bases lay between the germline ends. CDR3 in DNA: TGCGCCAGCAGCCAAACACCCCTGGGAGCGCAGTTCTTC. Translated: CASSQTPLGAQFF.

In this sample, this clone turned up a few times. The rearrangement links TRBV5-1 to TRBJ2-7; weak D call: TRBD2 (6 bases). The CDR3 has 13 amino acids. Germline V gene sequence: CDR1 SGHRS, CDR2 YFSETQ. Trimming shortened V by 7 bases and J by 0 bases, and 11 bases separated the two germline ends. This CDR3 reads CASRAGSSYEQYF. The DNA for the CDR3 is TGCGCCAGCCGAGCGGGCAGCTCCTACGAGCAGTACTTC. The whole variable domain, filled in from reference TRBV5-1 and TRBJ2-7, reads KAGVTQTPRYLIKTRGQQVTLSCSPISGHRSVSWYQQTPGQGLQFLFEYFSETQRNKGNFPGRFSGRQFSNSRSEMNVSTLELGDSALYLCASRAGSSYEQYFGPGTRLTVT.

The rearrangement joins TRBV5-4 to TRBJ1-2, with D possibly being TRBD1 (6 bases). The CDR3 consists of 14 residues. Germline loops: CDR1 SGHNT, CDR2 YYREEE (reference sequence). With 0 bases removed from V and 3 bases from J, the gap between germline ends came to 9 bases. CDR3 bases: TGTGCCAGCAGCTTGGACAGGGTGTACTATGGCTACACCTTC. It yields the protein CASSLDRVYYGYTF.

The chain is built from TRBV6-2 or TRBV6-3 and TRBJ1-1, with 7 bases matching TRBD1. The CDR3 has 13 residues. Unmatched junction bases numbered 10, after V lost 5 bases and J lost 10 bases. Germline assignment: CDR1 MNHEY and CDR2 SVGEGT. Here the CDR3 DNA reads TGTGCCAGCAGTACCATTACAGGGGAGGCAGCTTTCTTT. Residues: CASSTITGEAAFF.

The gene calls are TRBV7-9 and TRBJ1-1, with TRBD1 as a possible D gene (5 bases). The V end lost 5 bases, the J end lost 1 base, and 11 bases lay between the germline ends. Germline assignment: CDR1 SEHNR and CDR2 FQNEAQ (reference sequence). The CDR3 length is 14 residues. This chain's CDR3 is CASSPGASNTEAFF. Written as DNA, the CDR3 is TGTGCCAGCAGCCCCGGGGCCTCGAACACTGAAGCTTTCTTT. Variable domain in full (rest from reference TRBV7-9 and TRBJ1-1): DTGVSQNPRHKITKRGQNVTFRCDPISEHNRLYWYRQTLGQGPEFLTYFQNEAQLEKSRLLSDRFSAERPKGSFSTLEIQRTEQGDSAMYLCASSPGASNTEAFFGQGTRLTVV.

This CDR3 is CASSEEGGGDEQFF. The CDR3 bases are TGTGCCAGCAGTGAAGAAGGAGGGGGCGATGAGCAGTTCTTC. The J gene is TRBJ2-1, the V gene TRBV6-1, with D possibly TRBD1 on 7 matching bases. Between the trimmed V and J ends, which lost 1 base and 8 bases, there was a span of 12 bases. The CDR3 spans 14 residues. Germline CDR1 reads MNHNS; CDR2 reads SASEGT.

The genes are TRBV6-2 or TRBV6-3 and TRBJ2-2; 10 positions agree with TRBD2. Looked up from germline, CDR1 is MNHEY and CDR2 is SVGEGT. J was trimmed by 0 bases and V by 2 bases; bases with no gene match: 0. The CDR3 sequence is 16 residues long. The CDR3 DNA follows: TGTGCCAGCAGTTACACTAGCGGGGCGAACACCGGGGAGCTGTTTTTT. Protein: CASSYTSGANTGELFF.

The chain couples TRBV19 to TRBJ1-4, with D hard to call. Deletions cut 7 bases from V and 3 bases from J, with 9 bases between. The V gene's germline CDR1 is LNHDA and CDR2 SQIVND (reference sequence). This CDR3 contains 13 residues. In DNA form, the CDR3 reads TGTGCCAGTAACTTCGACCCTAATGAAAAACTGTTTTTT. Its protein is CASNFDPNEKLFF.

The chain has TRBV18 and TRBJ2-1; D gene ambiguous. V lost 5 bases to trimming and J lost 0 bases, with 8 bases between them. CDR3 length equals 14 residues. CDR1 KGHSH and CDR2 LQKENI come from the germline V gene. The CDR3 loop reads CASSGISSYNEQFF. The CDR3, as DNA: TGTGCCAGCTCAGGCATCAGCTCCTACAATGAGCAGTTCTTC.

CDR3 protein: CASSQESFGTDTQYF. The CDR3 DNA follows: TGTGCCAGCAGCCAAGAATCATTCGGGACAGATACGCAGTATTTT. V gene TRBV4-2 combines with J gene TRBJ2-3; D is unresolved. CDR1 is LGHNA, CDR2 YNFKEQ, per germline. V was pared by 0 bases and J by 3 bases, with 10 bases between. The CDR3 spans 15 residues.

The chain combines TRBV21-1 with TRBJ2-7; no check of the table's D call, TRBD1, against the DNA was made. TRBV21-1 is marked as a pseudogene. This CDR3 is 15 amino acids long. CDR3 protein: CASSTPGQDVYEQYF. The CDR3 DNA reads TGTGCCAGCAGCACCCCGGGACAGGATGTCTACGAGCAGTACTTC.

The rearrangement joins TRBV7-2 to TRBJ2-5; 9 positions agree with TRBD1. The V gene end was trimmed by 4 bases and the J gene end by 2 bases; junction bases not matched to a gene: 2. Germline V gives CDR1 SGHTA, CDR2 FQGNSA. The CDR3 loop spans 14 amino acids. CDR3 in amino acids: CASSSGQGQETQYF. DNA of the CDR3: TGTGCCAGCAGCTCGGGACAGGGACAAGAGACCCAGTACTTC.

The chain couples TRBV3-1 (or the pseudogene TRBV3-2) to TRBJ2-3; no definite D call. Trimming shortened V by 0 bases and J by 6 bases, and 10 bases separated the two germline ends. Germline V lookup: CDR1 LGHDT, CDR2 YNNKEL (reference sequence). This CDR3 contains 14 residues. CDR3 in amino acids: CASSQDGSRDTQYF. CDR3 bases: TGTGCCAGCAGCCAAGACGGTTCACGGGATACGCAGTATTTT.

This chain uses TRBV9 with TRBJ1-2; 7 positions match TRBD1. There are 14 residues in the CDR3. The junction had 4 bases not matched to a gene; V was cut back by 0 bases and J by 5 bases. Germline CDR1 SGDLS, CDR2 YYNGEE. The CDR3 region is CASSVAQDRYGYTF. For the CDR3, the DNA is TGTGCCAGCAGCGTAGCTCAGGACAGGTATGGCTACACCTTC.